This T cell receptor beta chain was obtained from a study of control samples from healthy donors and cancer patients. The repertoire was sequenced with immunoSEQ multiplex PCR; TCRdb's copy has only in-frame clones and lacks some. The sample consists of about 130,000 clones, around 96% of them appearing once. What was sequenced was blood. The receptor's source is a young man in good health.

Written as DNA, the CDR3 is TGTGCCACCGGACTGTATGCCAATGAGCAGTTCTTC. This encodes CATGLYANEQFF. This chain links TRBV6-5 with TRBJ2-1; D perhaps matches TRBD2 (5 bases). Germline V CDR1 and CDR2: MNHEY, SVGAGI. V was cut by 10 bases and J by 6 bases, with 13 bases left in between. This CDR3 region has 12 residues.